This is a list of T cell receptor beta chains from one sample in a study of molecular identifiers for immune sequencing clone quantification. TCRdb re-called the PCR reads with MiXCR, one entry per CDR3 protein. The sample has fewer than 350,000 distinct CDR3 sequences, around 21% seen once. Sequenced sample: naive CD8+ T cells from blood, with Jurkat cell RNA spiked in. The receptors stem from a human donor in good health. Some libraries in this study had Jurkat cell RNA spiked in. The CDR3 runs from the conserved cysteine through the conserved F or W. Each record gives: clone size, V gene, J gene, CDR3 length, D gene, CDR3 protein, CDR3 DNA. A D gene is named only where the DNA matches it firmly. Expanded clones get a size class; other rows say once, few or many, or leave the size out.

many,TRBV24-1,TRBJ2-2,17,TRBD1,CATSETPGQVNTGELFF,TGTGCCACCAGTGAGACTCCGGGACAGGTTAACACCGGGGAGCTGTTTTTT
many,TRBV6-2/TRBV6-3,TRBJ1-5,12,.,CASSYPLQPQHF,TGTGCCAGCAGTTACCCCCTCCAGCCCCAGCATTTT
.,TRBV30,TRBJ2-7,11,.,CAWSLGEEQYF,TGTGCCTGGAGTTTGGGGGAAGAGCAGTACTTC
once,TRBV7-8,TRBJ2-7,13,.,CASSLRRAYKQYF,TGTGCCAGCAGCTTGCGTAGGGCCTACAAGCAGTACTTC
many,TRBV6-2/TRBV6-3,TRBJ1-1,16,.,CASSSTGRPAYTEAFF,TGTGCCAGCAGTTCAACAGGCCGACCGGCGTACACTGAAGCTTTCTTT
many,TRBV30,TRBJ1-1,12,.,CAWSPMNTEAFF,TGTGCCTGGAGCCCCATGAACACTGAAGCTTTCTTT
many,TRBV5-1,TRBJ2-7,15,TRBD2,CAILQRGGPDHEQYF,TGCGCCATACTCCAGCGGGGGGGCCCCGACCACGAGCAGTACTTC
few,TRBV4-3,TRBJ2-6,17,.,CASSQEEGSSGANVLTF,TGCGCCAGCAGCCAAGAAGAAGGGTCCTCTGGGGCCAACGTCCTGACTTTC
many,TRBV6-5,TRBJ1-1,14,.,CASSYMSTNTEAFF,TGTGCCAGCAGTTACATGAGTACGAACACTGAAGCTTTCTTT
many,TRBV25-1,TRBJ1-1,13,.,CASSEGVLPEAFF,TGTGCCAGCAGCGAGGGGGTCTTACCTGAAGCTTTCTTT
many,TRBV15,TRBJ1-5,14,.,CATSRGGFNQPQHF,TGTGCCACCAGCAGGGGTGGGTTCAATCAGCCCCAGCATTTT
.,TRBV3-1,TRBJ2-7,16,.,CASSQDQGIKVYEQCF,TGTGCCAGCAGCCAAGATCAGGGAATCAAGGTGTACGAGCAGTGCTTC
many,TRBV5-4,TRBJ2-6,15,.,CASSLALSGANVLTF,TGTGCCAGCAGCTTGGCCCTCTCTGGGGCCAACGTCCTGACTTTC
many,TRBV6-5,TRBJ1-1,15,.,CASSYSLQGNTEAFF,TGTGCCAGCAGTTACTCGCTGCAGGGAAACACTGAAGCTTTCTTT
many,TRBV2,TRBJ2-1,13,.,CASRAASYNEQFF,TGTGCCAGCCGTGCGGCTTCCTACAATGAGCAGTTCTTC
many,TRBV2,TRBJ2-3,18,.,CASSEAGGRGINTDTQYF,TGTGCCAGCAGTGAAGCAGGGGGAAGAGGGATAAACACAGATACGCAGTATTTT
.,TRBV30,TRBJ2-3,16,.,CACDLGVRGSTDTQYF,TGTGCCTGCGATTTGGGTGTCCGAGGTAGCACAGATACGCAGTATTTT
many,TRBV28,TRBJ2-7,13,.,CASADGPTYEQYF,TGTGCCAGCGCCGACGGACCCACCTACGAGCAGTACTTC